The next 29 T cell receptor beta chains were all read from a single sample in a study of cytomegalovirus exposure and HLA in healthy donors. Amplification used 60 Vbeta primers and 13 Jbeta primers. Method: immunoSEQ multiplex PCR; TCRdb's copy keeps in-frame clones and lacks some. This sample carries over 80,000 clones, approximately 75% of them seen once, and the ten largest clones take about 14%. The material sequenced was PBMCs. These TCRs come from a woman between 65 and 79 years old in good health and CMV-seropositive.

As for this clone: This same CDR3 is encoded by further DNA sequences in the sample. The rearrangement uses TRBV5-1 and TRBJ2-2; D is perhaps TRBD2 (6 bases). The CDR3 is 16 residues long. Per the germline V gene, CDR1 is SGHRS and CDR2 is YFSETQ. Trimming pared 0 bases from V and 1 base from J, leaving 10 bases between. The CDR3 nucleotides read TGCGCCAGCAGCTTGGGCGGGACGGTGAACACCGGGGAGCTGTTTTTT. As protein: CASSLGGTVNTGELFF.

The chain carries TRBV7-8 and TRBJ2-7; TRBD2 matches 9 bases. CDR1 and CDR2 from the germline V gene are SGHVS and FQNEAQ. V was pared by 5 bases and J by 4 bases, with 9 bases of the junction left unmatched. The CDR3 is made up of 15 amino acids. The CDR3 spells CASSALAGAFYEQYF. The CDR3, as DNA: TGTGCCAGCAGCGCCTTAGCGGGAGCATTTTACGAGCAGTACTTC.

As for this clone: Germline is not matched at one junction end, which may reflect a read error. CDR3 sequence reads: CAWGVVSGGSYEQYF. The CDR3 DNA follows: TGTGCCTGGGGTGTCGTTAGCGGGGGCTCCTACGAGCAGTACTTC. The rearrangement uses TRBV30 and TRBJ2-7; 9 positions agree with TRBD2. The CDR3 covers 15 residues. The V gene's germline CDR1 is GTSNPN and CDR2 SVGIG (reference sequence).

The chain couples TRBV10-3 to TRBJ2-2; weak D call: TRBD2 (6 bases). V lost 3 bases, J lost 4 bases, and 9 bases lay in between. Germline V gives CDR1 ENHRY, CDR2 SYGVKD. CDR3 length: 14 amino acids. CDR3 coding DNA: TGTGCCATCAGTGAACGGGGAGGCACCGGGGAGCTGTTTTTT. The encoded protein is CAISERGGTGELFF.

The V call is TRBV28, the J call TRBJ2-5; 11 bases align to TRBD2. The assigned J gene may be wrong: the sequence end matches TRBJ2-7 better. CDR1 is MDHEN and CDR2 is SYDVKM in the germline V gene. This CDR3 spans 14 amino acids. The CDR3 spells CASSSTSGRYEQYF. The CDR3 DNA reads TGTGCCAGCAGTTCAACTAGCGGGAGATACGAGCAGTACTTC.

The chain recombines TRBV12-5 with TRBJ2-2, with D unclear. This CDR3 contains 16 residues. CDR1 and CDR2 (germline): LGHNT, FRNRAP. Trimming removed 4 bases from V and 1 base from J, with 13 bases in between. CDR3 sequence reads: CASGYPDMLNTGELFF. DNA of the CDR3: TGTGCTAGTGGTTATCCAGACATGTTGAACACCGGGGAGCTGTTTTTT. The full variable domain, rest sourced from reference TRBV12-5 and TRBJ2-2, is DARVTQTPRHKVTEMGQEVTMRCQPILGHNTVFWYRQTMMQGLELLAYFRNRAPLDDSGMPKDRFSAEMPDATLATLKIQPSEPRDSAVYFCASGYPDMLNTGELFFGEGSRLTVL.

The V gene is TRBV18, the J gene TRBJ1-3; D not certain. CDR1 and CDR2 from the germline V gene are KGHSH and LQKENI. Trimming removed 0 bases from V and 4 bases from J, with 7 bases in between. CDR3 length: 14 residues. The CDR3 is CASSPPTLGNTIYF. CDR3 coding DNA: TGTGCCAGCTCACCACCAACATTAGGAAACACCATATATTTT.

The chain carries TRBV7-2 and TRBJ1-1; a possible D gene is TRBD1 (6 bases). V lost 5 bases and J 11 bases, leaving 21 bases between the germline ends. Germline values: CDR1 SGHTA, CDR2 FQGNSA. This CDR3 spans 14 amino acids. CDR3 nucleotides: TGTGCCAGCAGCCGACTACAGGGTGGAGAAGGGGCTTTCTTT. This sequence encodes CASSRLQGGEGAFF. Full variable domain (rest looked up from reference TRBV7-2 and TRBJ1-1): GAGVSQSPSNKVTEKGKDVELRCDPISGHTALYWYRQSLGQGLEFLIYFQGNSAPDKSGLPSDRFSAERTGGSVSTLTIQRTQQEDSAVYLCASSRLQGGEGAFFGQGTRLTVV.

This rearrangement joins TRBV10-3 to TRBJ2-3; 13 nucleotides line up with TRBD2. V shed 5 bases and J 3 bases; nucleotides not matched to a gene: 11. Looked up from germline, CDR1 is ENHRY and CDR2 is SYGVKD. This CDR3 is built from 18 residues. Here the CDR3 DNA reads TGTGCCATCAGTCTTACAGTGGAGACTAGCGGGAGGACAGATACGCAGTATTTT. It specifies CAISLTVETSGRTDTQYF.

Only one count was recorded for this clone. The chain combines TRBV9 with TRBJ2-2; TRBD1 agrees at 7 bases. Germline-derived CDR1 and CDR2 are SGDLS and YYNGEE. This CDR3 contains 16 residues. V shed 2 bases and J 0 bases; nucleotides not matched to a gene: 4. Here the CDR3 reads CASSVAGGTNTGELFF. The CDR3 region has the DNA TGTGCCAGCAGCGTCGCAGGGGGAACGAACACCGGGGAGCTGTTTTTT.

CDR3 nucleotides: TGTGCCAGCTCACCACGACAGGGGGGCACTGAAGCTTTCTTT. Its translation: CASSPRQGGTEAFF. The rearrangement joins TRBV18 to TRBJ1-1, with 9 nucleotides matching TRBD1. The CDR3 spans 14 residues. With 1 base clipped from V and 4 bases from J, the junction kept 1 base outside the gene matches. Germline V gene data show CDR1 as KGHSH and CDR2 as LQKENI. The full variable domain, in which reference TRBV18 and TRBJ1-1 provide the parts outside the CDR3, is NAGVMQNPRHLVRRRGQEARLRCSPMKGHSHVYWYRQLPEEGLKFMVYLQKENIIDESGMPKERFSAEFPKEGPSILRIQQVVRGDSAAYFCASSPRQGGTEAFFGQGTRLTVV.

The CDR3 DNA is TGTGCCACCAGCCAGGACAGGGCTAGCTCCTACAATGAGCAGTTCTTC. It encodes CATSQDRASSYNEQFF. The chain joins TRBV15 to TRBJ2-1; 8 nucleotides match TRBD1. This CDR3 region has 16 residues. Trimming at V came to 5 bases and at J to 0 bases, leaving 6 bases not matched to a gene. Germline CDR1 LNHNV, CDR2 YYDKDF (reference sequence).

This clone has only one observation. CDR3 bases: TGTGCCAGCAGCCTAAGGTTGGCTAGCGGGAGAGGAACCGGGGAGCTGTTTTTT. Protein: CASSLRLASGRGTGELFF. The rearrangement joins TRBV7-9 to TRBJ2-2, with 10 bases that match TRBD2. This CDR3 has 18 amino acids. J was trimmed by 5 bases and V by 5 bases; bases with no gene match: 14. The V gene's germline CDR1 is SEHNR and CDR2 FQNEAQ (reference sequence).

The J gene is TRBJ2-2, the V gene TRBV10-3, with 15 bases aligning to TRBD2. V lost 8 bases, J lost 1 base, and 5 bases stayed unmatched. There are 17 residues in the CDR3. Germline values: CDR1 ENHRY, CDR2 SYGVKD. The chain's CDR3 is CAIAPGLAGGNTGELFF. CDR3 coding DNA: TGTGCCATCGCGCCGGGACTAGCGGGAGGGAACACCGGGGAGCTGTTTTTT.

This chain joins TRBV19 and TRBJ2-5; D is perhaps TRBD2 (6 bases). This CDR3 contains 13 residues. Trimming cost V 3 bases and J 13 bases, with 18 bases left between them. The germline V gene has CDR1 LNHDA and CDR2 SQIVND (reference sequence). CDR3: CASSMLRERERYF. CDR3 coding DNA: TGTGCCAGTAGTATGCTTCGGGAGCGAGAGCGGTACTTC.

This chain links TRBV4-3 with TRBJ2-1; 9 positions match TRBD2. The CDR3 totals 18 residues. J was trimmed by 6 bases and V by 1 base; bases with no gene match: 13. Germline lookup yields CDR1 LGHNA and CDR2 YSLEER. Here the CDR3 DNA reads TGCGCCAGCAGCCAAGTTGCCCCCCGGACTAGCGATCTCAATGAGCAGTTCTTC. Protein product: CASSQVAPRTSDLNEQFF.

This chain links TRBV5-1 with TRBJ2-5; 7 positions agree with TRBD2. J was trimmed by 1 base and V by 4 bases; bases with no gene match: 10. CDR3 size: 16 residues. Germline V CDR1 and CDR2: SGHRS, YFSETQ. In DNA, the CDR3 is TGCGCCAGCAGCCCGATGGGGGGGTTAGGCCAAGAGACCCAGTACTTC. It codes for CASSPMGGLGQETQYF.

The rearrangement links TRBV27 to TRBJ2-7; 7 nucleotides agree with TRBD1. The germline gives CDR1 MNHEY, CDR2 SMNVEV (reference sequence). Unmatched junction bases numbered 9, after V lost 8 bases and J lost 5 bases. This CDR3 is built from 13 residues. DNA for the CDR3: TGTGCCAGCCGGACCAGGGGGAGAGACGAGCAGTACTTC. It translates to CASRTRGRDEQYF.

This clone was found a few times. This chain links TRBV5-6 with TRBJ1-2; 9 bases match TRBD1. The CDR3 is 16 amino acids. The V gene's germline CDR1 is SGHDT and CDR2 YYEEEE. V was pared by 3 bases and J by 5 bases, with 11 bases of the junction left unmatched. CDR3 bases: TGTGCCAGCAGCTCGAACTCGGGACAGGGCCTTTATGGCTACACCTTC. This encodes CASSSNSGQGLYGYTF.

The chain is built from TRBV10-3 and TRBJ2-5, with 9 positions matching TRBD2. Germline-derived CDR1 and CDR2 are ENHRY and SYGVKD. V was clipped by 7 bases and J by 5 bases; unmatched bases: 11. CDR3 length: 15 residues. The CDR3, as DNA: TGTGCCATCAAGCCGGGTAGCGGGAGTGGTGAGACCCAGTACTTC. The encoded protein is CAIKPGSGSGETQYF.

V usage is TRBV4-1 and J usage is TRBJ2-3; 7 bases are shared with TRBD2. The CDR3 is 15 residues long. Losses at the gene ends were 4 bases for V and 0 bases for J; bases not matched to a gene: 4. Germline V lookup: CDR1 MGHRA, CDR2 YSYEKL. This CDR3 reads CASSLASGSTDTQYF. The CDR3 nucleotides read TGCGCCAGCAGCCTCGCTAGCGGTAGCACAGATACGCAGTATTTT.

The V gene is TRBV5-1, the J gene TRBJ2-7; 7 bases fit TRBD1. Germline CDR1 reads SGHRS; CDR2 reads YFSETQ. The trim removed 3 bases at V and 0 bases at J, leaving 3 bases unmatched. CDR3 size: 14 residues. The CDR3 DNA reads TGCGCCAGCAGCTGGGACAGCCCCTCCTACGAGCAGTACTTC. This sequence encodes CASSWDSPSYEQYF.

This clone was counted between two and nine times. V is TRBV14 and J is TRBJ2-1, with a tentative D call TRBD1 (6 bases). Per the germline V gene, CDR1 is SGHDN and CDR2 is FVKESK. CDR3 length: 15 amino acids. V lost 4 bases and J lost 1, with 11 bases in between. The CDR3 nucleotides are TGTGCCAGCAGCCTATTAGGGGGATCCTACAATGAGCAGTTCTTC. As protein: CASSLLGGSYNEQFF.

This chain joins TRBV18 and TRBJ1-1, with D possibly TRBD1 on 6 matching bases. Trimming took 3 bases from V and 1 from J, leaving 12 bases between them. Germline CDR1 is KGHSH and CDR2 is LQKENI. The CDR3 sequence is 15 residues long. CDR3 residues: CASSPRGGENTEAFF. The CDR3 DNA is TGTGCCAGCTCACCCCGAGGGGGGGAGAACACTGAAGCTTTCTTT. The full variable domain, completed using reference TRBV18 and TRBJ1-1, is NAGVMQNPRHLVRRRGQEARLRCSPMKGHSHVYWYRQLPEEGLKFMVYLQKENIIDESGMPKERFSAEFPKEGPSILRIQQVVRGDSAAYFCASSPRGGENTEAFFGQGTRLTVV.

The chain employs TRBV5-8 and TRBJ2-1; a possible D gene is TRBD1 (6 bases). Between the trimmed V and J ends, which lost 4 bases and 2 bases, there was a span of 13 bases. The CDR3 runs 15 residues. CDR1 is SGHTS and CDR2 is YDEGEE in the germline V gene. The CDR3 here is CASSAQGYTYNEQFF. In DNA form, the CDR3 reads TGTGCCAGCAGCGCCCAGGGGTACACCTACAATGAGCAGTTCTTC.

This chain joins TRBV6-5 and TRBJ1-1; unclear D gene. The CDR3 spans 15 residues. The germline gives CDR1 MNHEY, CDR2 SVGAGI. V was cut by 6 bases and J by 1 base, with 15 bases left in between. The CDR3 loop reads CASRTTGVRNTEAFF. In DNA, the CDR3 is TGTGCCAGCAGGACAACGGGAGTTAGGAACACTGAAGCTTTCTTT.

The CDR3 DNA sequence: TGTGCCAGCAGCAACGAAAGAGGGACAGCAAATTCACCCCTCCACTTT. This translates into CASSNERGTANSPLHF. This rearrangement joins TRBV7-2 to TRBJ1-6; 7 bases are shared with TRBD1. This CDR3 is 16 amino acids long. Germline CDR1 reads SGHTA; CDR2 reads FQGNSA. The ends lost 5 bases at V and 7 bases at J; junction bases unmatched: 11.

This chain links TRBV4-2 with TRBJ2-2; 9 bases map to TRBD2. J was trimmed by 2 bases and V by 4 bases; bases with no gene match: 5. Germline CDR1 reads LGHNA; CDR2 reads YNFKEQ. The CDR3 spans 16 residues. CDR3 in DNA: TGTGCCAGCAGCCTATTAGCGGGGGCAAACACCGGGGAGCTGTTTTTT. It specifies CASSLLAGANTGELFF.

This chain links TRBV28 with TRBJ2-5; TRBD2 matches 7 bases. The germline CDR1 and CDR2 sequences are MDHEN and SYDVKM. V gave up 8 bases and J gave up 2 bases; unmatched junction bases: 5. The CDR3 is made up of 13 amino acids. This CDR3 is CASGKLAQETQYF. The CDR3 DNA sequence: TGTGCCAGCGGCAAACTAGCGCAAGAGACCCAGTACTTC.